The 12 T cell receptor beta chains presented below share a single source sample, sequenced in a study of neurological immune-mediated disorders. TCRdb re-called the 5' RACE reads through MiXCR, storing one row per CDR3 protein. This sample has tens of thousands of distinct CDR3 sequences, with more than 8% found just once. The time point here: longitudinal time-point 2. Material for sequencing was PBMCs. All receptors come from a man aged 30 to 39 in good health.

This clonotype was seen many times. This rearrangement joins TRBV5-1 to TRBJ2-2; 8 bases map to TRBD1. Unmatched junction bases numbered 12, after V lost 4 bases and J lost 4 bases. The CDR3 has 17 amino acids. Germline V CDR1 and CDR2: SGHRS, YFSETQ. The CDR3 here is CASSQDRANPITGELFF. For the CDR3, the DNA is TGCGCCAGCAGCCAGGACAGGGCTAACCCTATCACCGGGGAGCTGTTTTTT.

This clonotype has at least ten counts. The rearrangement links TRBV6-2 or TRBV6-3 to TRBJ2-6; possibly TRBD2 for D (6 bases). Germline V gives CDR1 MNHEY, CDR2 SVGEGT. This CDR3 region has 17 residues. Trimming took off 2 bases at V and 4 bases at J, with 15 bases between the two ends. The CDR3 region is CASSYQRGEAGANVLTF. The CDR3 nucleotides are TGTGCCAGCAGTTACCAGCGCGGGGAGGCCGGGGCCAACGTCCTGACTTTC.

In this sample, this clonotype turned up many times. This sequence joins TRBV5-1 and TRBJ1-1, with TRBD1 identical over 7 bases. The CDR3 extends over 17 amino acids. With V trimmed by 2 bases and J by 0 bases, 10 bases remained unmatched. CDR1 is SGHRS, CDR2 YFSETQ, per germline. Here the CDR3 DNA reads TGCGCCAGCAGCTTCAGGACAGGCCCAGCGATGAACACTGAAGCTTTCTTT. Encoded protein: CASSFRTGPAMNTEAFF.

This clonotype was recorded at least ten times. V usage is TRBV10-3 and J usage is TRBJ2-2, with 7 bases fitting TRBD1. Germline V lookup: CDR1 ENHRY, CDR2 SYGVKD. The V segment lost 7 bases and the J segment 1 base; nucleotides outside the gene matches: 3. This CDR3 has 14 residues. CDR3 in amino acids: CAITQGENTGELFF. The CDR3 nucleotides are TGTGCCATCACCCAGGGGGAGAACACCGGGGAGCTGTTTTTT.

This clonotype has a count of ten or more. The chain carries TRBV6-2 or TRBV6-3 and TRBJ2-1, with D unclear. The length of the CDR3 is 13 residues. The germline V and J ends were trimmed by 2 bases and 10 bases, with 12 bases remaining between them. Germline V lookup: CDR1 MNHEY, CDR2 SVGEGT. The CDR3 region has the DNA TGTGCCAGCAGTTACGGTTCGAGTTACGAGCAGTTCTTC. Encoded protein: CASSYGSSYEQFF.

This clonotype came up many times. CDR3 DNA sequence: TGTGCCACCAGCAGAGATGGGGTCACAGATACGCAGTATTTT. Residues: CATSRDGVTDTQYF. J is TRBJ2-3 and V is TRBV15; D remains unclear. Germline CDR1 LNHNV, CDR2 YYDKDF (reference sequence). The CDR3 consists of 14 residues. Trimming removed 0 bases from V and 2 bases from J, with 6 bases in between.

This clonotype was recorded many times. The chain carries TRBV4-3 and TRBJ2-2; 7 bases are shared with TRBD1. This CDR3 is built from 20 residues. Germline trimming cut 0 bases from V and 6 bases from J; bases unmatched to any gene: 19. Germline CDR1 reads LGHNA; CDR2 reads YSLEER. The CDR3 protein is CASSQDQIIRDRNIAGELFF. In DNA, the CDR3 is TGCGCCAGCAGCCAAGATCAGATAATCCGGGACAGAAATATTGCCGGGGAGCTGTTTTTT.

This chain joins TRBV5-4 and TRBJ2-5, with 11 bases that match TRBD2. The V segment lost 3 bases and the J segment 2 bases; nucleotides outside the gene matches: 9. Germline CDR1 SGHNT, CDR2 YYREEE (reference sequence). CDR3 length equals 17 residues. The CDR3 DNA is TGTGCCAGCAGCTCCGGGACTAGCGGAAATTTACAAGAGACCCAGTACTTC. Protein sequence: CASSSGTSGNLQETQYF.

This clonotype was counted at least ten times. The chain's CDR3 is CASSLTGTQETQYF. CDR3 sequence (DNA): TGTGCCAGCAGCTTAACGGGTACTCAAGAGACCCAGTACTTC. The chain has TRBV7-7 and TRBJ2-5, with no clear D. The CDR3 runs to 14 residues. Germline V gene sequence: CDR1 SSHAT, CDR2 FNYEAQ (reference sequence). Trimming left V 2 bases short and J 2 bases short, with 9 bases between.

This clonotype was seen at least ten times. CDR3 sequence (DNA): TGTGCCATCAGCCCTCAGGTTAGCGGGATCCACAATGAGCAGTTCTTC. Translated, it gives CAISPQVSGIHNEQFF. V is TRBV10-3 and J is TRBJ2-1; TRBD2 aligns across 8 bases. V shed 6 bases and J 5 bases; nucleotides not matched to a gene: 12. CDR1 is ENHRY and CDR2 is SYGVKD in the germline V gene. The CDR3 covers 16 residues.

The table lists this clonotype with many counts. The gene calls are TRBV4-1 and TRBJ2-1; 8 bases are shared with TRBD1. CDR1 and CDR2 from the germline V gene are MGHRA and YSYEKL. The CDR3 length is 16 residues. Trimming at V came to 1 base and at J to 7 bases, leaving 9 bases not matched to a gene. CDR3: CASSQVVRTGTNEQFF. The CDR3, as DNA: TGCGCCAGCAGCCAAGTAGTTAGGACAGGGACGAATGAGCAGTTCTTC.

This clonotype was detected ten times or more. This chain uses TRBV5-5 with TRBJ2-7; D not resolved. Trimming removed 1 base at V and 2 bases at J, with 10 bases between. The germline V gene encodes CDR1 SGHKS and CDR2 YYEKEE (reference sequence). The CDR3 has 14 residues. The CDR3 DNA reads TGTGCCAGCAGCTTGTATCTACCTCCCTACGAGCAGTACTTC. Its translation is CASSLYLPPYEQYF.